This T cell receptor beta chain was recovered during a study of T-cell memory formation after mild COVID-19 (dated by TCRdb to the early 2020s). About the full investigation: Most TCR sequence clusters were specific to one of the two donors. In a couple of donors, T-cell clones that expanded and contracted after mild COVID-19 were followed by sequencing TCRalpha and TCRbeta repertoires longitudinally. The cohort comprised two young, previously healthy adult volunteers, one female and one male. General study outcomes and caveats: SARS-CoV-2 specificity was not confirmed for the second-wave clones peaking on day 37. Contracting CD4+ clones appeared mostly in the CM and EM memory subsets, whereas CD8+ clones were enriched in EMRA. The detection of some responding clones in pre-infection memory suggests that pre-existing cross-reactive memory T cells joined the SARS-CoV-2 response. Only a couple of mild cases were covered in the study, and larger cohorts including severe cases with pre-infection samples were considered necessary. Clones that contracted from day 15 to 85 showed balanced CD4/CD8 phenotypes, whereas a second wave of clones that expanded from day 15 to 37 leaned towards CD4+.

This clonotype came up many times. No antigen is known for it. No clone much larger than this one lies a single base away; base qualities are absent. The sequencing machine was an Illumina NovaSeq 6000. TCRalpha and TCRbeta cDNA libraries were constructed by 5'RACE with constant-segment primers, with sample barcodes and unique molecular identifiers being introduced. RNA was extracted from every sample with Trizol reagent. Libraries were amplified in two PCR steps, with a second sample barcode and Illumina TruSeq adapters added in the second step. Sequencing of libraries was performed on an Illumina NovaSeq with 2 x 150 bp paired-end reads. The study's own analysis went as follows. The reads were demultiplexed and collapsed into UMI-guided consensus sequences using migec v1.2.7. Using mixcr v2.1.11, the UMI consensuses were aligned to TRA and TRB V and J templates and assembled into clonotypes. A clonotype was counted as expanded or contracted only when both edgeR and NoisET called the clonotype significant, with the noise models trained on biological replicates. For edgeR calls, a false discovery rate-adjusted p below 0.01 and a log2 fold-change threshold of 1 were applied. As an exploratory analysis of dynamics, max-normalized trajectories of the 1000 most abundant clonotypes were examined by PCA with hierarchical clustering. The CD4 or CD8 phenotype of responding clones was assigned using the separately sequenced CD4+ and CD8+ repertoires. TCRdb ran its own pipeline on the public reads, namely fastp trimming at Q25 and MiXCR clone calling, and kept in-frame beta chains. A single entry per CDR3 protein holds the most common genes and DNA from its merged rows. In this record, the V and J calls reflect TCRdb's handling and not the investigators' own analysis. For this sample there are about 350,000 distinct CDR3 sequences; approximately 14% appear just once. Around a fifth of the sample is in the top ten clones.

Ficoll-Paque density gradient centrifugation was used to isolate PBMCs. The germline V gene (reference sequence) yields LNHNV for CDR1 and YYDKDF for CDR2. Taken from cysteine to phenylalanine, the CDR3 has 18 residues. Here the CDR3 DNA is all that survives: 54 bases in frame from base 1. The germline ends are 16 bases apart after V is trimmed by 0 bases and J by 1 base. The receptor's source is a man aged 18 to 30 who had mild COVID-19 (a few samples of this study predate the infection). The sample titles of this study are shuffled in the database, so cell type and time point are left out; the donor was told from shared clones. The chain was built from TRBV15 and TRBJ2-4; the D segment cannot be called with confidence. The sample comprised PBMCs or a T cell subset sorted from them (not recorded which). The DNA is TGTGCCACCAGCAGAGATCTTCCAGGTGGAGTCGCCAAAAACATTCAGTACTTC. Its protein reads: CATSRDLPGGVAKNIQYF.